This TCR beta chain was profiled in a study of CD4 T cells in relation to SARS-CoV-2 and coronaviruses. Study-wide background: The HLA restriction of the shared crossreactive spike epitopes was mapped.

Sequencing used immunoSEQ multiplex PCR; TCRdb keeps in-frame clones, though not all of them. This sample has nearly 70,000 clones; approximately 95% occur once, and the top ten carry 0.23%. Findings and caveats of the study: According to naive versus memory sequencing, detected responses are memory recall, not newly primed.

The ends were cut back, 0 bases at V and 2 bases at J, with 8 bases in the middle. Germline CDR1 reads SGDLS; CDR2 reads YYNGEE. The CDR3 spans 14 residues. As to this clone: The antigen remains undetermined.

The unexposed donors gave CD4+ T cells in about 2010-2018, prior to COVID-19. This receptor was taken from a human donor in good health. The source material was naive CD4+ T cells from PBMCs. Subset indicated: naive CD4+ T cells isolated by negative enrichment. The J gene is TRBJ1-1, the V gene TRBV9; D is ambiguous. The CDR3 loop reads CASSVGEVNTEAFF. As DNA, the CDR3 is TGTGCCAGCAGCGTAGGGGAAGTAAACACTGAAGCTTTCTTT. Variable domain in full (rest from reference TRBV9 and TRBJ1-1): DSGVTQTPKHLITATGQRVTLRCSPRSGDLSVYWYQQSLDQGLQFLIQYYNGEERAKGNILERFSAQQFPDLHSELNLSSLELGDSALYFCASSVGEVNTEAFFGQGTRLTVV.